Listed below are T cell receptor beta chains from one sample, sequenced in a study of memory CD4+ T cells and cytomegalovirus serostatus. The method was immunoSEQ multiplex PCR; TCRdb's version includes in-frame clones alone and lacks a portion of them. The table includes tens of thousands of clones, under 80% detected once. The sample comprised memory CD4+ T cells from blood. The origin of the receptors is an adult in good health and CMV-seronegative. Each CDR3 is given with its conserved first and last residue. The D gene is left open where the match is weak. Not every row has a clone size; where given, it reads once, few, many or a size class.

cdr3_length	clone_size	d_call	v_call	j_call	cdr3_nt	cdr3_aa
14	NA	NA	TRBV9	TRBJ2-3	TGTGCCAGCAGCGTTAGCAGGGGGGGGGATACGCAGTATTTT	CASSVSRGGDTQYF
12	NA	NA	TRBV6-5	TRBJ2-7	TGTGCCAGCAGTGTGACTATCTACGAGCAGTACTTC	CASSVTIYEQYF
13	NA	TRBD1	TRBV5-8	TRBJ1-1	TGTGCCAGCAGCCGGGACAGGGGCACTGAAGCTTTCTTT	CASSRDRGTEAFF
14	NA	NA	TRBV4-2	TRBJ1-1	TGTGCCAGCAGCCAAGAGTCCGATAACACTGAAGCTTTCTTT	CASSQESDNTEAFF
15	NA	TRBD2	TRBV27	TRBJ2-3	TGTGCCAGCAGTCGTCTAGCGGGGCGCACAGATACGCAGTATTTT	CASSRLAGRTDTQYF
14	NA	NA	TRBV18	TRBJ2-2	TGTGCCAGCTCACCCGACGGTAACACCGGGGAGCTGTTTTTT	CASSPDGNTGELFF
15	NA	NA	TRBV15	TRBJ2-7	TGTGCCACCAGCAGATGGACGGAGGATACTACCGAGCAGTACTTC	CATSRWTEDTTEQYF
17	NA	NA	TRBV5-1	TRBJ2-3	TGCGCCAGCAGCTGGACCCCGGGACTTTGGGACACAGATACGCAGTATTTT	CASSWTPGLWDTDTQYF
15	NA	NA	TRBV9	TRBJ1-2	TGTGCCAGCAGCGTAGCGATAGACTCCCGCGACGGCTACACCTTC	CASSVAIDSRDGYTF
15	NA	TRBD2	TRBV19	TRBJ2-3	TGTGCCAGTAGTATCATAGCGGGGGGCACAGATACGCAGTATTTT	CASSIIAGGTDTQYF
15	once	TRBD1	TRBV13	TRBJ1-3	TGTGCCAGCAGCTCGCGGACAGGCCCTGGAAACACCATATATTTT	CASSSRTGPGNTIYF
15	medium-sized	NA	TRBV9	TRBJ2-5	TGTGCCAGCAGCCCGAGGGGGGGTTTCCCAGAGACCCAGTACTTC	CASSPRGGFPETQYF
19	NA	TRBD2	TRBV7-2	TRBJ2-1	TGTGCCAGCAGCTTAGCTATACTAGCGGGGGGGCCCCTCTACAATGAGCAGTTCTTC	CASSLAILAGGPLYNEQFF
16	NA	NA	TRBV19	TRBJ2-3	TGTGCCAGTAAGGGCAGGGGCCCGAGCTTCACAGATACGCAGTATTTT	CASKGRGPSFTDTQYF
15	NA	NA	TRBV19	TRBJ2-1	TGTGCCAGTAGTCCGGACAGAAGCTCCTACAATGAGCAGTTCTTC	CASSPDRSSYNEQFF
15	NA	TRBD1	TRBV7-9	TRBJ2-7	TGTGCCAGCAGCTCCTCAGGACAGGGGAAATTCGAGCAGTACTTC	CASSSSGQGKFEQYF
17	NA	NA	TRBV28	TRBJ1-1	TGTGCCAGCAATGATGGGGGGTCCCGATATGTGAACACTGAAGCTTTCTTT	CASNDGGSRYVNTEAFF
15	few	NA	TRBV19	TRBJ2-1	TGTGCCAGTAGTCCTGACCGGAGCTCCTACAATGAGCAGTTCTTC	CASSPDRSSYNEQFF
14	few	NA	TRBV9	TRBJ2-1	TGTGCCAGCAGCGTTACACTAGCACGCAATGAGCAGTTCTTC	CASSVTLARNEQFF
14	NA	TRBD1	TRBV11-2	TRBJ2-7	TGTGCCAGCAGCAGGGACAGTTTACGGTACGAGCAGTACTTC	CASSRDSLRYEQYF
15	NA	TRBD1	TRBV5-6	TRBJ2-4	TGTGCCAGCGTCTCCGGGACAGGGGTTAAAAACATTCAGTACTTC	CASVSGTGVKNIQYF
14	NA	NA	TRBV6-5	TRBJ1-1	TGTGCCAGCAGTTACGACTCCTCCGTGTATACAGCTTTCTTT	CASSYDSSVYTAFF
14	NA	NA	TRBV5-5	TRBJ1-2	TGTGCCAGCAGCTTGTCGGCGAGTAACTATGGCTACACCTTC	CASSLSASNYGYTF
17	NA	TRBD1	TRBV7-9	TRBJ2-6	TGTGCCAGCAGCTTCCGGGACAGGGATACTGGGGCCAACGTCCTGACTTTC	CASSFRDRDTGANVLTF
14	NA	NA	TRBV11-3	TRBJ2-1	TGTGCCAGCAGCTTAACGGGGCCCTACAATGAGCAGTTCTTC	CASSLTGPYNEQFF
15	NA	TRBD2	TRBV9	TRBJ2-5	TGTGCCAGCAGCCGACTAGCGGGAAACCAAGAGACCCAGTACTTC	CASSRLAGNQETQYF
14	NA	TRBD1	TRBV27	TRBJ2-7	TGTGCCTGCAGTTTAGACAGGGGTGGCCACGAGCAGTACTTC	CACSLDRGGHEQYF
17	once	NA	TRBV5-4	TRBJ2-3	TGTGCCAGCAGCTCTAGAGACGGGGGGCTTAGCACAGATACGCAGTATTTT	CASSSRDGGLSTDTQYF
18	NA	TRBD1	TRBV5-4	TRBJ2-4	TGTGCCAGCAGCCCAACCCTGGCAGGGGGTTTAGCCAAAAACATTCAGTACTTC	CASSPTLAGGLAKNIQYF
14	NA	TRBD2	TRBV29-1	TRBJ2-5	TGCAGCTTCGAGGGACTCGGGACTAAAGAGACCCAGTACTTC	CSFEGLGTKETQYF
14	NA	TRBD1	TRBV29-1	TRBJ1-4	TGCAGCGTTGACCTCGGACAGGGCAATGAAAAACTGTTTTTT	CSVDLGQGNEKLFF
15	NA	NA	TRBV7-8	TRBJ1-2	TGTGCCAGCAGCCCCGAAGGGGCGACTTGGGATGGCTACACCTTC	CASSPEGATWDGYTF
13	NA	NA	TRBV5-1	TRBJ2-7	TGCGCCAGCAGCTTCCTAATTTCCTACGAGCAGTACTTC	CASSFLISYEQYF
14	NA	NA	TRBV28	TRBJ1-2	TGTGCCAGCAGCGACAGGTTTCATAGCTATGGCTACACCTTC	CASSDRFHSYGYTF
12	NA	NA	TRBV13	TRBJ2-7	TGTGCCAGCAGCTCTTCTCCCTACGAGCAGTACTTC	CASSSSPYEQYF
14	NA	TRBD1	TRBV13	TRBJ1-2	TGTGCCAGCAGCTCGAGACAGGGGGAGAATGGCTACACCTTC	CASSSRQGENGYTF
14	NA	NA	TRBV4-2	TRBJ1-1	TGTGCCAGCAGCCAAGGGACGTCGAACACTGAAGCTTTCTTT	CASSQGTSNTEAFF
13	NA	NA	TRBV16	TRBJ1-6	TGTGCCGGAAAAGGGACCAATAATTCACCCCTCCACTTT	CAGKGTNNSPLHF
15	NA	NA	TRBV5-4	TRBJ1-4	TGTGCCAGCAGCAGGAGTCCGGCAACTAATGAAAAACTGTTTTTT	CASSRSPATNEKLFF
14	once	NA	TRBV29-1	TRBJ2-1	TGCAGCGTCCCTGCCCCGAGCTCCTACAATGAGCAGTTCTTC	CSVPAPSSYNEQFF
15	NA	TRBD1	TRBV27	TRBJ2-7	TGTGCCAGCAGCTTACAAGGGACAGGGGCCTACGAGCAGTACTTC	CASSLQGTGAYEQYF
14	NA	NA	TRBV5-1	TRBJ1-6	TGCGCCAGCAGCTTGGGACAGAGTAATTCACCCCTCCACTTT	CASSLGQSNSPLHF
16	once	TRBD1	TRBV4-2	TRBJ2-7	TGTGCCAGCAGCCAAGTAAGGGGACAGGGAGGGTACGAGCAGTACTTC	CASSQVRGQGGYEQYF
13	few	NA	TRBV30	TRBJ1-6	TGTGCCTGGAGTGTACGGGCAGTAGCGCCCCTCCACTTT	CAWSVRAVAPLHF
15	NA	NA	TRBV2	TRBJ1-4	TGTGCCAGCAGAGCCCCTGATGCAACTAATGAAAAACTGTTTTTT	CASRAPDATNEKLFF
15	NA	NA	TRBV6-5	TRBJ2-7	TGTGCCAGCAGTAAATCGCGCCAAGGGGTTCGAGAGCAGTACTTC	CASSKSRQGVREQYF
16	NA	TRBD1	TRBV5-6	TRBJ1-3	TGTGCCAGCAGCCCGGGACAGTTTAACTCTGGAAACACCATATATTTT	CASSPGQFNSGNTIYF
11	NA	TRBD1	TRBV20-1	TRBJ1-3	TGCAGTGCTAACACAGGGGACACCATATATTTT	CSANTGDTIYF
15	NA	NA	TRBV28	TRBJ2-4	TGTGCCAGCAGTTTGGGGGGGCTAGCCAAAAACATTCAGTACTTC	CASSLGGLAKNIQYF
14	NA	NA	TRBV5-6	TRBJ2-5	TGTGCCAGCAGCTTAGGGACCCCCATAAGTAGGCAGTACTTC	CASSLGTPISRQYF
13	NA	NA	TRBV27	TRBJ1-5	TGTGCCAGCAGTTACAGGCGAAATCAGCCCCAGCATTTT	CASSYRRNQPQHF
20	few	TRBD2	TRBV4-2	TRBJ2-1	TGTGCCAGCAGCCAAAACCGGACTAGCGGGGGCCACAGCTCCTACAATGAGCAGTTCTTC	CASSQNRTSGGHSSYNEQFF
14	NA	NA	TRBV6-5	TRBJ1-2	TGTGCCAGCAGTTACTCGGGACCTAACTATGGCTACACCTTC	CASSYSGPNYGYTF
14	NA	NA	TRBV7-2	TRBJ2-7	TGTGCCAGCAGCTTAGCCAGGGGACCCTACGAGCAGTACTTC	CASSLARGPYEQYF
15	few	NA	TRBV6-1	TRBJ1-5	TGTGCCAGCAGTGAAGAAGCGGGGGCCAATCAGCCCCAGCATTTT	CASSEEAGANQPQHF